Following are 20 T cell receptor beta chains from one sample sequenced in a study of blood T cell repertoires in COVID-19. Method: immunoSEQ multiplex PCR; TCRdb's copy keeps in-frame clones and lacks some. This repertoire shows 250,000 to 300,000 clones, 88% found once; its top ten account for 11%. Sequencing was carried out using peripheral blood. The receptors were sampled from a woman younger than 45 with COVID-19, enrolled during active disease.

This chain joins TRBV6-5 and TRBJ1-3; TRBD1 is a possible D gene (5 bases). Trimming removed 4 bases from V and 3 bases from J, with 10 bases in between. This CDR3 has 14 residues. Germline V gene data show CDR1 as MNHEY and CDR2 as SVGAGI. In nucleotides, the CDR3 is TGTGCCAGCAGTTCGACAGTTAGTGGAAACACCATATATTTT. This gives the protein CASSSTVSGNTIYF.

V is TRBV7-2 and J is TRBJ1-5, with 7 bases identical to TRBD1. The germline CDR1 and CDR2 sequences are SGHTA and FQGNSA. V trimming: 5 bases; J trimming: 6 bases; junction bases outside the gene matches: 7. The CDR3 spans 14 residues. In DNA form, the CDR3 reads TGTGCCAGCAGCCCCGACAGGGATCGTCAGCCCCAGCATTTT. Protein: CASSPDRDRQPQHF.

V and J are TRBV13 and TRBJ1-1; D possibly corresponds to TRBD1 (6 bases). With 0 bases removed from V and 0 bases from J, the gap between germline ends came to 8 bases. The CDR3 runs to 15 residues. Germline-derived CDR1 and CDR2 are PRHDT and FYEKMQ (reference sequence). The CDR3 sequence: CASSLGQGLNTEAFF. DNA of the CDR3: TGTGCCAGCAGCTTAGGACAGGGACTGAACACTGAAGCTTTCTTT. Supplemented by reference TRBV13 and TRBJ1-1, the full variable domain reads AAGVIQSPRHLIKEKRETATLKCYPIPRHDTVYWYQQGPGQDPQFLISFYEKMQSDKGSIPDRFSAQQFSDYHSELNMSSLELGDSALYFCASSLGQGLNTEAFFGQGTRLTVV.

This clone occurred a few times. V is TRBV30 and J is TRBJ1-1; maybe TRBD1 (5 bases). The CDR3 has 13 amino acids. The germline V gene has CDR1 GTSNPN and CDR2 SVGIG (reference sequence). The ends were cut back, 1 base at V and 1 base at J, with 7 bases in the middle. The CDR3 loop reads CAWSEQENTEAFF. For the CDR3, the DNA is TGTGCCTGGAGTGAACAGGAGAACACTGAAGCTTTCTTT.

The chain uses TRBV7-2 and TRBJ2-3; D gene unclear. Germline V lookup: CDR1 SGHTA, CDR2 FQGNSA. Trimming left V 7 bases short and J 2 bases short, with 13 bases between. The CDR3 is made up of 14 amino acids. The CDR3: CASTSGQHTDTQYF. The CDR3 region has the DNA TGTGCCAGCACCTCGGGTCAGCACACAGATACGCAGTATTTT.

Of note for this clone: The same CDR3 also results from other DNA sequences found in this sample. The chain recombines TRBV9 with TRBJ2-6, with D unclear. V was shortened by 0 bases and J by 0 bases, with 4 bases between the two germline ends. CDR1 is SGDLS, CDR2 YYNGEE, per germline. This CDR3 is built from 15 residues. The CDR3 nucleotides read TGTGCCAGCAGCGTAGCGAGCTCTGGGGCCAACGTCCTGACTTTC. Protein sequence: CASSVASSGANVLTF.

The chain employs TRBV11-2 and TRBJ1-4; perhaps TRBD1 as D (6 bases). V was cut by 5 bases and J by 8 bases, with 21 bases left in between. The CDR3 is 16 residues long. Germline values: CDR1 SGHAT, CDR2 FQNNGV. CDR3 amino acids: CASSLTLAGGGEKLFF. The CDR3, as DNA: TGTGCCAGCAGCCTAACCCTGGCGGGGGGCGGAGAAAAACTGTTTTTT.

J is TRBJ1-2 and V is TRBV2, with D maybe TRBD1 (5 bases). The CDR3 is 13 amino acids. The V end lost 6 bases, the J end lost 1 base, and 9 bases lay between the germline ends. Germline loops: CDR1 SNHLY, CDR2 FYNNEI. In DNA form, the CDR3 reads TGTGCCAGCAGCCCGGGGGATAACTATGGCTACACCTTC. It yields the protein CASSPGDNYGYTF.

The rearrangement joins TRBV7-6 to TRBJ2-4, with D maybe TRBD2 (5 bases). CDR3 length equals 19 residues. Deletions cut 5 bases from V and 3 bases from J, with 26 bases between. Germline lookup yields CDR1 SGHVS and CDR2 FNYEAQ. The chain's CDR3 is CASSPQWARSGEGKNIQYF. The CDR3 DNA is TGTGCCAGCAGCCCGCAGTGGGCTCGGAGCGGCGAGGGCAAAAACATTCAGTACTTC.

This clone was recorded a few times. The chain couples TRBV2 to TRBJ1-5, with a possible D match to TRBD1 (6 bases). The germline CDR1 and CDR2 sequences are SNHLY and FYNNEI. CDR3 length: 14 amino acids. V dropped 3 bases and J dropped 7 bases, with 13 bases sitting between them. The CDR3 region is CASSESSGDQPQHF. The CDR3 bases are TGTGCCAGCAGTGAGAGCTCAGGGGACCAGCCCCAGCATTTT.

The chain couples TRBV11-2 to TRBJ2-7, with D possibly TRBD1 on 7 matching bases. CDR1 is SGHAT, CDR2 FQNNGV, per germline. The V gene lost 5 bases and the J gene lost 9 bases, with 17 bases spanning the gap. The CDR3 extends over 13 amino acids. The chain's CDR3 is CASSPPGGLSQYF. The CDR3 nucleotides are TGTGCCAGCAGCCCTCCAGGGGGACTCTCGCAGTACTTC.

This clone was counted only a few times. Other DNA sequences in this specimen translate into the identical CDR3. The gene calls are TRBV30 and TRBJ2-7; D possibly corresponds to TRBD1 (5 bases). Trimming shortened V by 3 bases and J by 4 bases, and 10 bases separated the two germline ends. CDR3 size: 12 residues. Germline assignment: CDR1 GTSNPN and CDR2 SVGIG (reference sequence). The DNA of the CDR3 is TGTGCCTGGAGGGGCAGGGCATACGAGCAGTACTTC. Translating gives CAWRGRAYEQYF.

V and J are TRBV12-3 or TRBV12-4 and TRBJ1-6, with D hard to call. CDR3 length: 12 residues. The ends were cut back, 5 bases at V and 8 bases at J, with 7 bases in the middle. DNA of the CDR3: TGTGCCAGCAGTGGAGAGGATTCACCCCTCCACTTT. Translated, it gives CASSGEDSPLHF.

This chain connects TRBV2 to TRBJ2-2; tentatively, D is TRBD2 (5 bases). V lost 7 bases and J lost 0, with 12 bases in between. The CDR3 runs to 15 residues. In germline, CDR1 is SNHLY, CDR2 FYNNEI. The CDR3 protein is CASTGDNANTGELFF. CDR3 bases: TGTGCCAGCACCGGGGATAACGCGAACACCGGGGAGCTGTTTTTT. Drawing the rest from reference TRBV2 and TRBJ2-2, the complete variable domain is EPEVTQTPSHQVTQMGQEVILRCVPISNHLYFYWYRQILGQKVEFLVSFYNNEISEKSEIFDDQFSVERPDGSNFTLKIRSTKLEDSAMYFCASTGDNANTGELFFGEGSRLTVL.

The DNA for the CDR3 is TGCGCCAGCAGCCAAGATCGGAGCAGGGGCTACGAGCAGTACTTC. Translated: CASSQDRSRGYEQYF. The rearrangement joins TRBV4-1 to TRBJ2-7; a possible D gene is TRBD1 (6 bases). The CDR3 is 15 residues long. The germline V gene has CDR1 MGHRA and CDR2 YSYEKL. The ends were cut back, 0 bases at V and 3 bases at J, with 12 bases in the middle.

The chain employs TRBV28 and TRBJ1-1; possibly TRBD1 for D (6 bases). The V end was cut by 7 bases, the J end by 1 base, with 10 bases between. This CDR3 has 13 residues. Germline loops: CDR1 MDHEN, CDR2 SYDVKM. The CDR3 loop is CASTWTANTEAFF. The CDR3 coding sequence is TGTGCCAGCACCTGGACAGCGAACACTGAAGCTTTCTTT.

The chain recombines TRBV10-2 with TRBJ2-1; TRBD2 agrees at 10 bases. V lost 7 bases, J lost 8 bases, and 8 bases stayed unmatched. Germline CDR1 and CDR2: WSHSY and SAAADI. This CDR3 region has 14 residues. CDR3 amino acids: CASMSPSGSHEQFF. CDR3 DNA sequence: TGCGCCAGCATGTCGCCTAGCGGGAGTCATGAGCAGTTCTTC.

This rearrangement joins TRBV19 to TRBJ1-1, with D maybe TRBD1 (5 bases). The CDR3 loop spans 20 amino acids. Trimming pared 4 bases from V and 0 bases from J, leaving 27 bases between. The germline CDR1 and CDR2 sequences are LNHDA and SQIVND (reference sequence). CDR3 amino acids: CASSTASRGRGGEMNTEAFF. CDR3 DNA sequence: TGTGCCAGTAGTACCGCCTCAAGGGGCCGGGGAGGGGAGATGAACACTGAAGCTTTCTTT.

The CDR3 is CASSLIWTDVNTEAFF. The CDR3 DNA reads as TGCGCCAGCAGCTTAATCTGGACAGATGTGAACACTGAAGCTTTCTTT. The chain combines TRBV5-1 with TRBJ1-1; maybe TRBD1 (6 bases). V was cut by 2 bases and J by 0 bases, with 14 bases left in between. The CDR3 contains 16 residues. Germline V gene lookup returns CDR1 SGHRS and CDR2 YFSETQ.

The rearrangement uses TRBV6-2 or TRBV6-3 and TRBJ2-2, with 9 bases matching TRBD2. Per germline, CDR1 MNHEY and CDR2 SVGEGT. V trimming: 5 bases; J trimming: 2 bases; junction bases outside the gene matches: 3. CDR3 length: 15 amino acids. Here the CDR3 reads CASSQREANTGELFF. Written as DNA, the CDR3 is TGTGCCAGCAGTCAGCGGGAGGCAAACACCGGGGAGCTGTTTTTT.